Listed below are T cell receptor beta chains from one sample, sequenced in a study of shared clonotypes between healthy human individuals. Measured with immunoSEQ multiplex PCR; TCRdb has only the in-frame clones, and not every one. The sample has 1,500,000 or so clones; 98% are singletons. Sequenced input: naive CD4+ T cells sorted from blood. Receptors originate from a man aged 25 to 40 in good health. Both conserved end residues are part of each CDR3. Each record gives: D gene, clone size, J gene, V gene, CDR3 protein, CDR3 DNA. The D gene is left open where the match is weak. Clone size appears in some rows only: once, few, many, or a class for an expanded clone.

TRBD2,-,TRBJ2-2,TRBV7-8,CASSPTSGNTGELFF,TGTGCCAGCAGCCCGACTAGCGGGAACACCGGGGAGCTGTTTTTT
-,-,TRBJ2-1,TRBV11-3,CASSLDADEQFF,TGTGCCAGCAGCTTAGACGCTGATGAGCAGTTCTTC
-,-,TRBJ2-3,TRBV25-1,CASSESMYGRYTDTQYF,TGTGCCAGCAGTGAATCGATGTACGGACGTTACACAGATACGCAGTATTTT
-,-,TRBJ1-5,TRBV27,CASSLGGPTWQWPQHF,TGTGCCAGCAGTTTGGGGGGTCCGACATGGCAATGGCCCCAGCATTTT
-,-,TRBJ2-7,TRBV5-1,CASKIGDSYEQYF,TGCGCCAGTAAAATAGGGGACTCCTACGAGCAGTACTTC
-,once,TRBJ1-5,TRBV6-6,CASSPHRDQPQHF,TGTGCCAGCAGTCCCCACAGGGATCAGCCCCAGCATTTT
-,-,TRBJ2-7,TRBV7-2,CASSLRRETYEQYF,TGTGCCAGCAGCTTACGGCGGGAAACCTACGAGCAGTACTTC
-,-,TRBJ2-5,TRBV19,CASRASGGKTQYF,TGTGCCAGTAGGGCCTCAGGGGGGAAGACCCAGTACTTC
TRBD1,-,TRBJ2-3,TRBV10-1,CASSESWGQGTDTQYF,TGCGCCAGCAGTGAGTCTTGGGGACAGGGGACAGATACGCAGTATTTT
-,-,TRBJ1-3,TRBV5-5,CASSSHQGSGNTIYF,TGTGCCAGCAGCTCACACCAGGGATCTGGAAACACCATATATTTT
TRBD1,-,TRBJ2-3,TRBV18,CASSQGADTDTQYF,TGTGCCAGCTCCCAGGGGGCTGACACAGATACGCAGTATTTT
-,once,TRBJ2-7,TRBV15,CATSRDLSYF,TGTGCCACCAGCAGAGATTTGAGTTACTTC